The present T cell receptor (beta chain) was sequenced within a study of blood T cell repertoires in COVID-19. Seattle's cohort entered during active infection and was followed longitudinally. From germline, CDR1 is SGHTA and CDR2 FQGNSA. This CDR3 has 17 amino acids. V dropped 2 bases and J dropped 5 bases, with 20 bases sitting between them. This clone has only one observation. Using immunoSEQ multiplex PCR, the repertoire was profiled, and TCRdb retains in-frame clones only, with some absent. This repertoire shows about 170,000 clones, more than 75% found once; its top ten account for about 0.6%. The sequenced sample was peripheral blood. The receptor's source is a man between 60 and 75 years old with COVID-19, enrolled during active disease. The J gene is TRBJ2-3, the V gene TRBV7-2, with D possibly TRBD1 on 7 matching bases. The CDR3 spells CASSLRVGGGTRDTQYF. CDR3 in DNA: TGTGCCAGCAGCTTAAGGGTCGGAGGGGGCACGAGAGATACGCAGTATTTT.